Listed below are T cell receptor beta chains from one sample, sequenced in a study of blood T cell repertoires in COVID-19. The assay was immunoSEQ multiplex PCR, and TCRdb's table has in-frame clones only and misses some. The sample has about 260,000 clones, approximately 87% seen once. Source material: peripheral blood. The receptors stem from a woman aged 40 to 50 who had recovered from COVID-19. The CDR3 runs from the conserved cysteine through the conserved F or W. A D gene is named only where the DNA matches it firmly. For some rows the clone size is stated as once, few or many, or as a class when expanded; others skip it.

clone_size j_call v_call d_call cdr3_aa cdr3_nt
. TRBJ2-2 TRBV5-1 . CASSLVQNTGELFF TGCGCCAGCAGCTTGGTACAGAACACCGGGGAGCTGTTTTTT
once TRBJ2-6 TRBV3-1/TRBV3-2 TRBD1 CASSLWTGSISGANVLTF TGTGCCAGCAGCCTCTGGACAGGGTCTATCTCTGGGGCCAACGTCCTGACTTTC
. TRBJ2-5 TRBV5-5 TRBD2 CASSLALAGGRETQYF TGTGCCAGCAGCTTGGCGCTAGCGGGGGGGCGAGAGACCCAGTACTTC
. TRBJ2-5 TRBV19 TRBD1 CASSAGTGEETQYF TGTGCCAGTAGCGCGGGGACAGGGGAAGAGACCCAGTACTTC
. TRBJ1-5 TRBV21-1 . CASSKAPRRAGTQHF TGTGCCAGCAGCAAAGCTCCTCGACGCGCCGGGACCCAGCATTTT
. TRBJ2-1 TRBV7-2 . CASSFKGKANEQFF TGTGCCAGCAGCTTTAAGGGGAAGGCCAATGAGCAGTTCTTC
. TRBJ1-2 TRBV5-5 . CASSAAGNYGYTF TGTGCCAGCAGCGCTGCGGGGAACTATGGCTACACCTTC
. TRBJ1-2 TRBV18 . CASSPPERGYTF TGTGCCAGCTCACCACCGGAGCGCGGCTACACCTTC
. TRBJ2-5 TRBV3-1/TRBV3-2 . CASSQRGQIQETQYF TGTGCCAGCAGCCAGCGAGGACAGATACAAGAGACCCAGTACTTC
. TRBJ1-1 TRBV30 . CAYHLNTEAFF TGTGCGTACCACTTGAACACTGAAGCTTTCTTT
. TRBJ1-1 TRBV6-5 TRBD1 CASSLDRVAFF TGTGCCAGCAGTTTGGACAGGGTAGCTTTCTTT
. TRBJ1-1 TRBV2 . CASRTGTAFSTEAFF TGTGCCAGCAGGACCGGGACTGCCTTTTCCACTGAAGCTTTCTTT
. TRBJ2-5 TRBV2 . CASSGPGYQETQYF TGTGCCAGCAGTGGGCCAGGTTACCAAGAGACCCAGTACTTC
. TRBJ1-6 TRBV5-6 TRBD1 CASSLQGANSPLHF TGTGCCAGCAGCTTGCAGGGGGCTAATTCACCCCTCCACTTT
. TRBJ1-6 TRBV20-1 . CSAVSQGPLHF TGCAGTGCCGTATCTCAGGGGCCCCTCCACTTT
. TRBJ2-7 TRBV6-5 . CASSPTQGPPHEQYF TGTGCCAGCAGCCCCACCCAGGGCCCGCCCCACGAGCAGTACTTC
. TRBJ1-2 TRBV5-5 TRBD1 CASHRGDYGYTF TGTGCCAGCCACAGGGGGGACTATGGCTACACCTTC
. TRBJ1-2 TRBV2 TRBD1 CASSGGTDPINYGYTF TGTGCCAGCAGTGGGGGGACAGACCCTATTAACTATGGCTACACCTTC
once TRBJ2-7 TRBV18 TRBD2 CASSPSTSGATYEQYF TGTGCCAGCTCACCATCGACTAGCGGGGCAACCTACGAGCAGTACTTC
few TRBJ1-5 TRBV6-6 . CATYDPRHSQPQHF TGTGCCACCTATGACCCCAGGCATAGTCAGCCCCAGCATTTT
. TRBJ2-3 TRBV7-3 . CASSPGLSLNTQYF TGTGCCAGCAGCCCTGGACTCTCCCTGAATACGCAGTATTTT
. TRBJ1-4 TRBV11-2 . CASSFLGQSINEKLFF TGTGCCAGCAGCTTCCTCGGACAGTCCATTAATGAAAAACTGTTTTTT
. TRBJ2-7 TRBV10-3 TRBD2 CAISAWLAGGQYEQYF TGTGCCATCAGTGCGTGGCTAGCGGGGGGGCAGTACGAGCAGTACTTC
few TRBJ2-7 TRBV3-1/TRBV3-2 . CASSQSERAYEQYF TGTGCCAGCAGCCAATCTGAGCGGGCCTACGAGCAGTACTTC
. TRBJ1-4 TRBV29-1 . CSVAGDGTNEKLFF TGCAGCGTGGCAGGTGATGGAACTAATGAAAAACTGTTTTTT
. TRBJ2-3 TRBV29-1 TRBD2 CSVEASGGSTDTQYF TGCAGCGTTGAGGCTAGCGGGGGTAGCACAGATACGCAGTATTTT
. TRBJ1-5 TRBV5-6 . CASSPGSSNQPQHF TGTGCCAGCAGCCCGGGTTCGAGCAATCAGCCCCAGCATTTT
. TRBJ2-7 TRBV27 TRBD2 CASSLASSGVPYEQYF TGTGCCAGCAGTTTGGCATCTAGCGGGGTGCCCTACGAGCAGTACTTC
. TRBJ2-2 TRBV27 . CASSTLPGHSTGELFF TGTGCCAGCAGTACCCTTCCGGGACACAGCACCGGGGAGCTGTTTTTT
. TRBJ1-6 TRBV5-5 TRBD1 CASRRDSQGASYNSPLHF TGTGCCAGCCGACGGGACAGCCAAGGGGCTTCCTATAATTCACCCCTCCACTTT
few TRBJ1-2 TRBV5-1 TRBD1 CASSGTAAGYTF TGCGCCAGCAGCGGGACAGCTGCCGGCTACACCTTC
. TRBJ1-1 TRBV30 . CAWRGASNTEAFF TGTGCCTGGAGGGGGGCCTCGAACACTGAAGCTTTCTTT
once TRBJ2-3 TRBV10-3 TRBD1 CAIQDRGQGSDTQYF TGTGCCATCCAAGACCGAGGACAGGGTTCCGATACGCAGTATTTT
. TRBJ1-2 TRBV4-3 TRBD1 CASSQGQGVGYTF TGCGCCAGCAGCCAGGGACAGGGGGTCGGCTACACCTTC
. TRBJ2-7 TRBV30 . CAWSPLGQIYYEQYF TGTGCCTGGAGTCCCCTTGGACAGATATATTACGAGCAGTACTTC
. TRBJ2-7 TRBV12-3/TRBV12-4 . CASRSTSSEQYF TGTGCCAGCAGGTCAACTAGTTCCGAGCAGTACTTC
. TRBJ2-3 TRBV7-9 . CASRESTDTQYF TGTGCCAGCAGGGAGAGCACAGATACGCAGTATTTT
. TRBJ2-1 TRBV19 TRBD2 CASSVTSGGANEQFF TGTGCCAGTAGTGTGACTAGCGGGGGGGCAAATGAGCAGTTCTTC
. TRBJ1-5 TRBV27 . CARGLNQPQHF TGTGCCAGGGGCCTCAATCAGCCCCAGCATTTT
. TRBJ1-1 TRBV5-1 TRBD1 CASSDVRGPHTEAFF TGCGCCAGCAGCGACGTCAGGGGGCCGCACACTGAAGCTTTCTTT
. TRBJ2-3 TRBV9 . CASSPGTASSTDTQYF TGTGCCAGCAGCCCCGGGACTGCGTCTAGCACAGATACGCAGTATTTT
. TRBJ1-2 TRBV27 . CASRNRGGALRYGYTF TGTGCCAGCAGGAACCGGGGGGGCGCCCTCCGGTATGGCTACACCTTC
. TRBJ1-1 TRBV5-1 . CASSLYGAGTEAFF TGCGCCAGCAGCTTGTATGGGGCCGGCACTGAAGCTTTCTTT
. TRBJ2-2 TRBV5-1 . CASSRGGQANTGELFF TGCGCCAGCAGCCGCGGGGGACAGGCAAACACCGGGGAGCTGTTTTTT
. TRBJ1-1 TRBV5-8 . CASSLAGGPRVNTEAFF TGTGCCAGCAGCTTGGCCGGGGGGCCCCGGGTGAACACTGAAGCTTTCTTT
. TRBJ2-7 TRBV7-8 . CASTLTHYEQYF TGTGCCAGCACCTTGACACATTACGAGCAGTACTTC